Listed below are T cell receptor beta chains from one sample, sequenced in a study of blood T cell repertoires in COVID-19. The table came from immunoSEQ multiplex PCR; TCRdb's copy has only in-frame clones and leaves some out. Of roughly 80,000 clones listed, 84% are singletons. The sample comprised peripheral blood. The receptors derive from a human donor in a cohort sampled during active COVID-19. The CDR3 runs from the conserved cysteine through the conserved F or W. D genes are given only for firm matches. Size is omitted from some rows. Given values are once, few, many or a class for expanded clones.

clone_size j_call v_call cdr3_length d_call cdr3_nt cdr3_aa
. TRBJ2-1 TRBV19 14 . TGTGCCAGTAGTATGAGTCAGGGAGGCAATGAGCAGTTCTTC CASSMSQGGNEQFF
. TRBJ1-1 TRBV18 13 . TGTGCCAGCTCACCGGGGAGGGACACTGAAGCTTTCTTT CASSPGRDTEAFF
. TRBJ1-5 TRBV7-2 14 TRBD1 TGTGCCAGCAGCTTACGACAGGGAGGTCAGCCCCAGCATTTT CASSLRQGGQPQHF
. TRBJ1-6 TRBV3-1/TRBV3-2 16 . TGTGCCAGCAGTCCCGGTTACCGGGTCTATAATTCACCCCTCCACTTT CASSPGYRVYNSPLHF
. TRBJ2-2 TRBV28 12 TRBD1 TGTGCCAGCAGAAAGACAGGGTTCGAACTGTTTTTT CASRKTGFELFF
. TRBJ2-7 TRBV19 13 . TGTGCCAGTAGTCCTGGACAGTCCTACGAGCAGTACTTC CASSPGQSYEQYF
. TRBJ2-2 TRBV2 16 TRBD2 TGTGCCAGCACCCAGTTCGGGGGGGCTTACACCGGGGAGCTGTTTTTT CASTQFGGAYTGELFF
. TRBJ1-1 TRBV19 14 . TGTGCCAGTAGAATCAGGGGATCGAACACTGAAGCTTTCTTT CASRIRGSNTEAFF
. TRBJ2-3 TRBV2 14 TRBD2 TGTGCCACCAGGACTAGCGGGTACACAGATACGCAGTATTTT CATRTSGYTDTQYF
once TRBJ1-4 TRBV29-1 12 . TGCAGCGTGGAGGACAGAGATGAAAAACTGTTTTTT CSVEDRDEKLFF
. TRBJ1-2 TRBV28 14 . TGTGCCAGCAGTCCCGGGGGGGCTAACTATGGCTACACCTTC CASSPGGANYGYTF
once TRBJ1-1 TRBV2 14 TRBD1 TGTGCCAGCAGCCACCGGACAGGGAACACTGAAGCTTTCTTT CASSHRTGNTEAFF
. TRBJ1-1 TRBV6-5 14 . TGTGCCAGCAGGGAGAACTGGATGAACACTGAAGCTTTCTTT CASRENWMNTEAFF
. TRBJ1-5 TRBV19 14 . TGTGCCAGTAGTTGGACAGACCCTCATCAGCCCCAGCATTTT CASSWTDPHQPQHF
few TRBJ1-6 TRBV19 16 . TGTGCCAGTAGTATTACTGGGGACACAACTAATTCACCCCTCCACTTT CASSITGDTTNSPLHF
. TRBJ1-1 TRBV6-5 13 TRBD1 TGTGCCAGCGGAGACAGGGGTAGAACTGAAGCTTTCTTT CASGDRGRTEAFF
. TRBJ1-1 TRBV7-9 16 TRBD1 TGTGCCAGCAGCCCCGGGACAGGGAGTAGAAACACTGAAGCTTTCTTT CASSPGTGSRNTEAFF
. TRBJ2-7 TRBV19 15 TRBD1 TGTGCCAGTAGCACGAGGGACAGGGGAATCTACGAGCAGTACTTC CASSTRDRGIYEQYF
. TRBJ1-6 TRBV30 13 . TGTGCCTGGAGATCTATAAATGATTCACCCCTCCACTTT CAWRSINDSPLHF
. TRBJ2-7 TRBV15 14 TRBD1 TGTGCCACCAGCAGGGGACAGGGTCACTACGAGCAGTACTTC CATSRGQGHYEQYF